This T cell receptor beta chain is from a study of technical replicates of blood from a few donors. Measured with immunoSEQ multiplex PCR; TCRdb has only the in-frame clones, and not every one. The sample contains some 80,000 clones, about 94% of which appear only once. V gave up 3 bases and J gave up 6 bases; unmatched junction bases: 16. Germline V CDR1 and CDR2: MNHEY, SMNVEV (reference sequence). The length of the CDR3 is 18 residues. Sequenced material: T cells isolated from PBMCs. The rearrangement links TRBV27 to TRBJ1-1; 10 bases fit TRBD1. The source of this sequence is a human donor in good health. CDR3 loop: CASSFDGTGVQVTAEAFF. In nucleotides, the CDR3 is TGTGCCAGCAGTTTTGATGGGACAGGGGTTCAAGTCACTGCTGAAGCTTTCTTT.